These 14 T cell receptor beta chains were sequenced from one sample in a study of prognosis after radiotherapy for stage I lung cancer. From genomic DNA, two-round multiplex PCR was used to amplify TCR beta CDR3. First-round PCR, the initial amplification, used primers specific to each TRBV and TRBJ gene. Each CDR3 protein is one row after TCRdb ran MiXCR on the multiplex PCR reads. The repertoire has about 15,000 distinct CDR3 sequences, roughly 30% of them found once; the top ten carry around a quarter. Sample: PBMCs, taken before or after stereotactic body radiation therapy (not recorded which). These receptors were taken from a donor at least 50 years old with non-small cell lung cancer.

Ten or more counts support this clonotype. Compared with germline, one end of the junction differs, possibly owing to a read error. The genes are TRBV7-2 and TRBJ2-1, with D perhaps TRBD2 (6 bases). Germline CDR1 is SGHTA and CDR2 is FQGNSA. The CDR3 covers 15 residues. CDR3 in DNA: TGTGCCAGCAGCCTAGCGCGTAGCTCCTACAATGAGCAGTTCTTC. Protein sequence: CASSLARSSYNEQFF.

Ten or more counts support this clonotype. The rearrangement links TRBV20-1 to TRBJ2-1; D may be TRBD2 (6 bases). This CDR3 is 15 amino acids long. The germline gives CDR1 DFQATT, CDR2 SNEGSKA (reference sequence). V was cut by 4 bases and J by 1 base, with 14 bases left in between. The CDR3 spells CSATALAFSYNEQFF. In DNA, the CDR3 is TGCAGTGCTACGGCTCTAGCGTTTTCCTACAATGAGCAGTTCTTC.

This clonotype appeared a single time. J is TRBJ2-7 and V is TRBV20-1, with D tentatively TRBD1 (5 bases). CDR1 is DFQATT, CDR2 SNEGSKA, per germline (reference sequence). Trimming removed 6 bases at V and 7 bases at J, with 22 bases between. The CDR3 has 14 residues. As DNA, the CDR3 is TGCAGTGCCGGCTACAGGTGGCGGTTTGGTGAGCAGTACTTC. It yields the protein CSAGYRWRFGEQYF.

The chain uses TRBV27 and TRBJ2-7, with TRBD1 matching over 12 bases. The CDR3 runs 14 residues. The V and J ends lost 8 bases and 6 bases, in that order; junction bases with no gene match: 8. Germline CDR1 is MNHEY and CDR2 is SMNVEV (reference sequence). The CDR3 sequence: CASSGTGGRSEQYF. The CDR3 DNA is TGTGCCAGCTCCGGGACAGGGGGCCGGAGCGAGCAGTACTTC.

This clonotype was counted many times. The rearrangement uses TRBV19 and TRBJ1-3; possible D gene TRBD1, 6 bases. The CDR3 is made up of 15 amino acids. Germline CDR1 LNHDA, CDR2 SQIVND (reference sequence). Trimming shortened V by 2 bases and J by 0 bases, and 8 bases separated the two germline ends. In nucleotides, the CDR3 is TGTGCCAGTAGTATACAGGGGATCTCTGGAAACACCATATATTTT. Protein sequence: CASSIQGISGNTIYF.

This clonotype was observed at least ten times. The V and J genes are TRBV5-5 and TRBJ1-3; 7 bases fit TRBD1. The CDR3 totals 16 residues. V shed 4 bases, J shed 0 bases, and the junction held 7 bases outside the gene matches. CDR1 and CDR2 from the germline V gene are SGHKS and YYEKEE (reference sequence). DNA for the CDR3: TGTGCCAGCAGCCCCGAGACAGGGTTCTCTGGAAACACCATATATTTT. Amino acids: CASSPETGFSGNTIYF.

This clonotype was recorded many times. This rearrangement joins TRBV15 to TRBJ1-1; D call uncertain. CDR3 length equals 15 residues. Germline V CDR1 and CDR2: LNHNV, YYDKDF (reference sequence). Trimming removed 1 base from V and 0 bases from J, with 9 bases in between. The CDR3 DNA follows: TGTGCCACCAGCAGAGGAGGAGAAATGAACACTGAAGCTTTCTTT. Its translation is CATSRGGEMNTEAFF. Full variable domain (remainder filled in from reference TRBV15 and TRBJ1-1): DAMVIQNPRYQVTQFGKPVTLSCSQTLNHNVMYWYQQKSSQAPKLLFHYYDKDFNNEADTPDNFQSRRPNTSFCFLDIRSPGLGDTAMYLCATSRGGEMNTEAFFGQGTRLTVV.

This clonotype is categorized as medium-sized. The J gene is TRBJ1-4, the V gene TRBV30; D is unclear. This CDR3 spans 12 amino acids. Germline V gene data show CDR1 as GTSNPN and CDR2 as SVGIG (reference sequence). With 3 bases removed from V and 8 bases from J, the gap between germline ends came to 10 bases. This CDR3 is CAWSILREKLFF. The CDR3 bases are TGTGCCTGGAGCATCCTACGGGAAAAACTGTTTTTT.

Of note for this clonotype: With a much larger clone just one base away, this may be a read error. This sequence joins TRBV29-1 and TRBJ1-1; D might be TRBD1 (5 bases). The V and J ends lost 8 bases and 10 bases respectively, with 23 bases between them. Germline assignment: CDR1 SQVTM and CDR2 ANQGSEA. CDR3 size: 13 residues. Here the CDR3 reads CSSGTGTHRGAFF. The CDR3 DNA sequence: TGCAGCTCAGGAACCGGGACCCATAGAGGAGCTTTCTTT. Full variable domain (remainder filled in from reference TRBV29-1 and TRBJ1-1): SAVISQKPSRDICQRGTSLTIQCQVDSQVTMMFWYRQQPGQSLTLIATANQGSEATYESGFVIDKFPISRPNLTFSTLTVSNMSPEDSSIYLCSSGTGTHRGAFFGQGTRLTVV.

This chain connects TRBV6-1 to TRBJ1-1; D is ambiguous. The CDR3 loop spans 12 amino acids. Germline V gene sequence: CDR1 MNHNS, CDR2 SASEGT. V was shortened by 9 bases and J by 1 base, with 9 bases between the two germline ends. CDR3 nucleotides: TGTGCCAGTGAAGCTGAGAACACTGAAGCTTTCTTT. Its translation: CASEAENTEAFF.

This clonotype occurred many times. The chain joins TRBV11-2 to TRBJ1-1; 7 bases match TRBD1. The length of the CDR3 is 14 residues. Germline lookup yields CDR1 SGHAT and CDR2 FQNNGV. V lost 4 bases and J lost 4; bases outside the gene matches: 6. CDR3 in amino acids: CASSSQGGGTEAFF. CDR3 sequence (DNA): TGTGCCAGCAGCTCCCAGGGGGGGGGCACTGAAGCTTTCTTT.

V is TRBV20-1 and J is TRBJ2-3; D is unclear. The CDR3 totals 13 residues. V lost 5 bases to trimming and J lost 0 bases, with 9 bases between them. The germline V gene has CDR1 DFQATT and CDR2 SNEGSKA (reference sequence). The DNA for the CDR3 is TGCAGTGCTCGGGTCCTTAGCACAGATACGCAGTATTTT. Amino acids: CSARVLSTDTQYF.

This clonotype has at least ten counts. The chain uses TRBV29-1 and TRBJ2-1, with 9 bases matching TRBD1. V lost 3 bases and J lost 6; bases outside the gene matches: 3. Germline CDR1 SQVTM, CDR2 ANQGSEA. This CDR3 has 13 residues. Written as DNA, the CDR3 is TGCAGCGTTGACCGGGACAGGGTCAATGAGCAGTTCTTC. Translated: CSVDRDRVNEQFF.

Of note for this clonotype: This likely traces to a read error, being one base from a far larger clone. V usage is TRBV7-9 and J usage is TRBJ2-5, with D maybe TRBD2 (6 bases). CDR3 length equals 17 residues. Germline V CDR1 and CDR2: SEHNR, FQNEAQ (reference sequence). The CDR3 DNA follows: TGTGCCAGCAGCTTAGAATATCTCCGGGCGGGAAAAGACACCCAGTACTTC. Residues: CASSLEYLRAGKDTQYF.